This T cell receptor (beta chain) was found in a study of shared clonotypes between healthy human individuals. The CDR3 extends over 15 amino acids. CDR1 and CDR2 (germline): SGHRS, YFSETQ. V trimming: 2 bases; J trimming: 5 bases; junction bases outside the gene matches: 8. Here immunoSEQ multiplex PCR was the method, and the copy in TCRdb shows in-frame clones only, minus some. The sample records under 2.5 million clones, 85% to 95% being singletons. The sequence came from a man between 18 and 35 years old in good health. Some clones in this sample may be carry-over from other donors' samples. This chain connects TRBV5-1 to TRBJ2-7; 9 positions match TRBD1. The sequencing input was naive CD4+ T cells from PBMCs. Subset: CD45RA+ positively selected. CDR3 residues: CASSFSRDRDHEQYF. The CDR3, as DNA: TGCGCCAGCAGCTTTTCCCGGGACAGGGACCACGAGCAGTACTTC.